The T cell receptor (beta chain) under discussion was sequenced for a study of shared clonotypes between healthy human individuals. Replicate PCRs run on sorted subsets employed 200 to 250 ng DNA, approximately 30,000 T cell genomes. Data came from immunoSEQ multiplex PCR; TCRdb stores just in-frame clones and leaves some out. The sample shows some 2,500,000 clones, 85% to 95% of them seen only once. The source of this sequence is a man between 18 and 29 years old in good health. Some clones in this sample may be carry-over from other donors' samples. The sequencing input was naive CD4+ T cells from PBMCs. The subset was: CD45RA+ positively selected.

The CDR3 sequence is CAISEIEGVAFF. The CDR3 DNA is TGTGCCATCAGTGAGATTGAGGGAGTGGCTTTCTTT. The chain uses TRBV10-3 and TRBJ1-1; D is ambiguous. V gave up 2 bases and J gave up 11 bases, with 12 bases separating them. Germline V gene sequence: CDR1 ENHRY, CDR2 SYGVKD. The CDR3 is made up of 12 amino acids.